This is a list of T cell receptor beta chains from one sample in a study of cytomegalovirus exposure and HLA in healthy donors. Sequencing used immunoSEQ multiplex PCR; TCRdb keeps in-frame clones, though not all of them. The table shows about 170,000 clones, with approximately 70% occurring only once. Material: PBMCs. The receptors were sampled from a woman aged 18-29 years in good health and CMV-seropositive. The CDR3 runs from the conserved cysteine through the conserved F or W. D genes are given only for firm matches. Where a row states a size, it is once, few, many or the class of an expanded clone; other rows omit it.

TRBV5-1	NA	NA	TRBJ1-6	TGCGCCAGCAGCTCAGGGTACAATTCACCCCTCCACTTT	CASSSGYNSPLHF
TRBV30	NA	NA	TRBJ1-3	TGTGCCTGGACCCCCCGGACAGTTGGAAACACCATATATTTT	CAWTPRTVGNTIYF
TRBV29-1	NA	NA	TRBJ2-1	TGCAGCGTCCCCGGGGTCTCCTCCTACAATGAGCAGTTCTTC	CSVPGVSSYNEQFF
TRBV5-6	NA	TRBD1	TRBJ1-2	TGTGCCAGCAGCCCGGGGACAGGGAGTGGGATAAGTGGCTACACCTTC	CASSPGTGSGISGYTF
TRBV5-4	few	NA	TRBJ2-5	TGTGCCAGCAACGGAAGGGGGGGGCAAGAGACCCAGTACTTC	CASNGRGGQETQYF
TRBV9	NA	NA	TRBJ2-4	TGTGCCAGCAGCGAGGACTCTCAATGGTTCATTCAGTACTTC	CASSEDSQWFIQYF
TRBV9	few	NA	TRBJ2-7	TGTGCCAGCAGCGTACGCGGAGGGATCCACGAGCAGTACTTC	CASSVRGGIHEQYF
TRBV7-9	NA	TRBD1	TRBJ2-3	TGTTCCAGCAGCTCCGACAGGGGGCATACGCAGTATTTT	CSSSSDRGHTQYF
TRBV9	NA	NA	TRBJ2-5	TGTGCCAGCAGCCCCAGACTAGTCGAGACCCAGTACTTC	CASSPRLVETQYF
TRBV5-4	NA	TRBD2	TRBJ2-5	TGTGCCAGCAGCTTAACTAGCGGGGATCAAGAGACCCAGTACTTC	CASSLTSGDQETQYF
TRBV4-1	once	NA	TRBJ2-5	TGCGCCAGCAGCCAAGAAGATTCGGGGTACCAAGAGACCCAGTACTTC	CASSQEDSGYQETQYF
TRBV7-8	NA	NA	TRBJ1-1	TGTGCCAGCAGCTACCTCAACATGAACACTGAAGCTTTCTTT	CASSYLNMNTEAFF
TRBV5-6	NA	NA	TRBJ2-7	TGTGCCAGCGGCGTAGGCGGGCACTCCTACGAGCAGTACTTC	CASGVGGHSYEQYF
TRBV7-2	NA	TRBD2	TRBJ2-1	TGTGCCAGCAGCTTAGCGCTAATGGGGACTAGCGGGGACAATGAGCAGTTCTTC	CASSLALMGTSGDNEQFF
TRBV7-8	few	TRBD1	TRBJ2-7	TGTGCCAGCAGCCGGGGACAGGATTCCTACGAGCAGTACTTC	CASSRGQDSYEQYF
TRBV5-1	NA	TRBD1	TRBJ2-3	TGCGCCAGCAGCTCAGAGACAGGGCTAGATACGCAGTATTTT	CASSSETGLDTQYF
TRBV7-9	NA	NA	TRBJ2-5	TGTTCCAGCAGCTTAGCGATTACTAGAAAAGAGACCCAGTACTTC	CSSSLAITRKETQYF
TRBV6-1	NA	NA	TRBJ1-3	TGTGCCAGCAGAGAGGGACACGCTGGAAACACCATATATTTT	CASREGHAGNTIYF
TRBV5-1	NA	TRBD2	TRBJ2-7	TGCGCCAGCAGCTTCGGGACTAGCCCTCCCTACGAGCAGTACTTC	CASSFGTSPPYEQYF
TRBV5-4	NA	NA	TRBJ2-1	TGTGCCAGCAGCTTGGCCTTCGGGGGAGCAACCCTCGAGAGTGAGCAGTTCTTC	CASSLAFGGATLESEQFF
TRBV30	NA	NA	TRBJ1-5	TGTGCCTGGAGTGTACTGGGAGGGTCCGGCAATCAGCCCCAGCATTTT	CAWSVLGGSGNQPQHF
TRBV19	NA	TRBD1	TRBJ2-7	TGTGCCAGTAGCCCGACAGGGGATCCCTACGAGCAGTACTTC	CASSPTGDPYEQYF
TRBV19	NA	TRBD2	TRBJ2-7	TGTGCCAGTAGGAGGACTAGCGGGGGACGATACGAGCAGTACTTC	CASRRTSGGRYEQYF
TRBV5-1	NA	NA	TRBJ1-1	TGCGCCAGCAGCTTAGTTCCCGGGACAAGCCTTGGGGCTTTCTTT	CASSLVPGTSLGAFF
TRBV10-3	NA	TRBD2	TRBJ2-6	TGTGCCACGGGGGGGGCAGCTGGGGCCAACGTCCTGACTTTC	CATGGAAGANVLTF
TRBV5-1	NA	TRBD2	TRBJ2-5	TGCGCCAGCAGCCGACCGGGGGGAGAGACCCAGTACTTC	CASSRPGGETQYF
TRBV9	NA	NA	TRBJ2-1	TGTGCCAGCAGCGTAGCTACTGGGGGGGCCGGTGGAAATGAGCAGTTCTTC	CASSVATGGAGGNEQFF